This T cell receptor beta chain was profiled in a study of cytomegalovirus exposure and HLA in healthy donors. For this clone: Its antigen is currently unknown.

Germline V gene data show CDR1 as SGHRS and CDR2 as YFSETQ. This CDR3 contains 15 residues. Trimming took 4 bases from V and 2 from J; bases not matched to a gene: 8. PCR primers comprised 60 Vbeta and 13 Jbeta primers. The assay was immunoSEQ multiplex PCR, and TCRdb's table has in-frame clones only and misses some. The sample is made up of about 120,000 clones, and the top ten hold roughly 3.7% of it. Notes on the study in general: An Asian-associated ancestry cluster reportedly showed fewer N-insertions than the roughly 670-donor mean in a later analysis. A later analysis linked a missense DCLRE1C variant to TCR beta V- and J-gene trimming.

Donors counted as nominally healthy when sampled, yet unrecorded immune exposures were likely. The sequenced sample was PBMCs. This receptor was taken from a man younger than 45 in good health and CMV-seronegative. The chain couples TRBV5-1 to TRBJ2-7; 8 positions match TRBD1. The CDR3: CASSPTGTGAYEQYF. The CDR3 nucleotides read TGCGCCAGCAGCCCAACCGGGACAGGAGCCTACGAGCAGTACTTC. Using reference TRBV5-1 and TRBJ2-7 for the parts outside the CDR3, the full variable domain is KAGVTQTPRYLIKTRGQQVTLSCSPISGHRSVSWYQQTPGQGLQFLFEYFSETQRNKGNFPGRFSGRQFSNSRSEMNVSTLELGDSALYLCASSPTGTGAYEQYFGPGTRLTVT.